Shown below are 8 T cell receptor beta chains from a single sample sequenced in a study of T cells expressing NK-cell markers. With the 5' RACE reads reprocessed, TCRdb shows one record per CDR3 protein and no DNA. The ten top clones account for around 12%, within a sample of 120,000 to 150,000 distinct CDR3 sequences. Sample: blood T cells: a sorted CD56 or NKG2C T cell subset, CD4+ or CD8+ T cells, or bulk PBMC T cells (not recorded which). The source of these receptors is a man in his late teens or twenties in good health.

CDR3 residues: CATLTNLGESSYEQYF. This chain links TRBV2 with TRBJ2-7; the TCRdb D gene call, TRBD1, has no DNA to confirm it. Germline CDR1 and CDR2: SNHLY and FYNNEI. There are 16 residues in the CDR3.

The chain combines TRBV24-1 with TRBJ2-2. The CDR3 is 13 amino acids. Per germline, CDR1 KGHDR and CDR2 SFDVKD. The CDR3 spells CATAQENTGELFF.

This chain uses TRBV10-3 with TRBJ1-1. The germline V gene has CDR1 ENHRY and CDR2 SYGVKD. The CDR3 contains 12 residues. This chain's CDR3 is CAINSGYTEAFF.

V is TRBV5-5 and J is TRBJ2-1; TCRdb's D gene call, TRBD2, goes unchecked for lack of DNA. CDR1 is SGHKS and CDR2 is YYEKEE in the germline V gene (reference sequence). The CDR3 covers 18 residues. The CDR3 spells CASSVGHLLAGSYNEQFF.

CDR3 sequence reads: CASSLAGTVLDEQFF. V and J are TRBV12-3 or TRBV12-4 and TRBJ2-1; TCRdb lists TRBD1, though no DNA is available to test this call. This CDR3 comprises 15 residues.

The gene calls are TRBV3-1 and TRBJ2-5. The germline CDR1 and CDR2 sequences are LGHDT and YNNKEL (reference sequence). This CDR3 has 16 residues. This CDR3 reads CASSPQTPRSLKTQYF.

The V call is TRBV20-1, the J call TRBJ2-1; TCRdb calls TRBD1, which cannot be checked without DNA. CDR3 length equals 19 residues. CDR1 is DFQATT and CDR2 is SNEGSKA in the germline V gene (reference sequence). CDR3: CSARDLAGSSPAGVNEQFF.

The CDR3: CASSYIGNSGNTIYF. The chain employs TRBV6-2 or TRBV6-3 and TRBJ1-3. The CDR3 totals 15 residues. The germline gives CDR1 MNHEY, CDR2 SVGEGT.